This is a list of T cell receptor beta chains from one sample in a study of blood T cell repertoires in COVID-19. Using immunoSEQ multiplex PCR, the repertoire was profiled, and TCRdb retains in-frame clones only, with some absent. The sample carries some 230,000 clones, approximately 83% recorded once. The sample comprised peripheral blood. The receptors were gathered from an older woman with acute or convalescent COVID-19. Each CDR3 is given with its conserved first and last residue. D genes are given only for firm matches. The listing skips clone size in some rows; elsewhere it reads once, few, many or a size class.

V	D	size	J	DNA	CDR3
TRBV9	NA	NA	TRBJ2-5	TGTGCCAGCAGCGTCGATATGGCGGGCGGAATACAAGAGACCCAGTACTTC	CASSVDMAGGIQETQYF
TRBV19	NA	NA	TRBJ1-5	TGTGCCAGTAGTATCGACTGGGGAGGTCAGCCCCAGCATTTT	CASSIDWGGQPQHF
TRBV4-2	TRBD1	NA	TRBJ1-6	TGTGCCAGCAGCCATTCCTGGACAGGTGGTGAAAATAATTCACCCCTCCACTTT	CASSHSWTGGENNSPLHF
TRBV28	NA	NA	TRBJ1-5	TGTGCCAGCAGTTTCGGGAGGCAGCCCCAGCATTTT	CASSFGRQPQHF
TRBV6-2/TRBV6-3	NA	NA	TRBJ1-1	TGTGCCAGCAGTTACGAGGGTGGGAACACTGAAGCTTTCTTT	CASSYEGGNTEAFF
TRBV5-5	NA	NA	TRBJ2-6	TGTGCCAGCAGCTTGGCCGCAGGGTGGGCCAACGTCCTGACTTTC	CASSLAAGWANVLTF
TRBV4-3	TRBD1	NA	TRBJ2-3	TGCGCCAGCAGCCAAGGAACCGGGACAGGGGGTGTATTGGATACGCAGTATTTT	CASSQGTGTGGVLDTQYF
TRBV7-2	TRBD2	NA	TRBJ2-3	TGTGCCAGCAGCTTATTAGCGGGGGGGAGCACAGATACGCAGTATTTT	CASSLLAGGSTDTQYF
TRBV5-1	TRBD2	NA	TRBJ2-3	TGCGCCAGCAGCTTGGTAGCGGGGGACCTCACAGATACGCAGTATTTT	CASSLVAGDLTDTQYF
TRBV4-1	NA	NA	TRBJ1-3	TGCGCCAGCACCGCTTACCTGGGGGCAGAAGGAAACACCATATATTTT	CASTAYLGAEGNTIYF
TRBV27	NA	NA	TRBJ1-4	TGTGCCAGCAGCGTACAGGGTGCTAATGAAAAACTGTTTTTT	CASSVQGANEKLFF
TRBV6-5	TRBD1	NA	TRBJ1-5	TGTGCCAGCAAGGACAGGGGAAAAGGGGGTCAGCCCCAGCATTTT	CASKDRGKGGQPQHF
TRBV5-1	NA	many	TRBJ1-3	TGCGCCAGCAGCTATTCTACAGGGTCGGCTGGAAACACCATATATTTT	CASSYSTGSAGNTIYF
TRBV4-2	NA	NA	TRBJ1-5	TGTGCCAGCAGCCAAGCCTGGACGGGGTCGGGGCAGCCCCAGCATTTT	CASSQAWTGSGQPQHF
TRBV19	NA	NA	TRBJ2-7	TGTGCCAGTAGTACGACAGCTCCCTACGAGCAGTACTTC	CASSTTAPYEQYF
TRBV6-5	NA	NA	TRBJ1-1	TGTGCCAGCAGTTATACCCGGGGTGGCGCGACTGAAGCTTTCTTT	CASSYTRGGATEAFF
TRBV12-3/TRBV12-4	NA	NA	TRBJ1-5	TGTGCCAGCAGATACTCGTCGAGACAGCCCCAGCATTTT	CASRYSSRQPQHF
TRBV7-9	TRBD2	NA	TRBJ2-7	TGTGCCAGCAGTAAGAGCGGGGGGTCCTCCTACGAGCAGTACTTC	CASSKSGGSSYEQYF
TRBV5-6	NA	NA	TRBJ2-3	TGTGCCAGCAGCTCCAGGTTCGGGGGTCGTCTCGATACGCAGTATTTT	CASSSRFGGRLDTQYF
TRBV12-3/TRBV12-4	TRBD2	NA	TRBJ2-5	TGTGCCAGCAGGAGGACTAGCCAAGAGACCCAGTACTTC	CASRRTSQETQYF
TRBV2	NA	NA	TRBJ2-3	TGTGCCAGCAGACTCCGGCCGGACATGGGGCGATCAGATACGCAGTATTTT	CASRLRPDMGRSDTQYF
TRBV28	TRBD1	NA	TRBJ1-6	TGTGCCAGCAGTTTATTCGGGCAGGGGGCCTATAATTCACCCCTCCACTTT	CASSLFGQGAYNSPLHF
TRBV7-3	NA	NA	TRBJ2-1	TGTGCCAGCAGCTCTCACTCCGGGACAGAGCAGTTCTTC	CASSSHSGTEQFF
TRBV6-1	NA	NA	TRBJ1-1	TGTGCCAGCAGTGAAATTATAAACACTGAAGCTTTCTTT	CASSEIINTEAFF
TRBV18	NA	once	TRBJ2-3	TGTGCCAGCACCGGAGGCCCAGATACGCAGTATTTT	CASTGGPDTQYF
TRBV7-9	NA	NA	TRBJ1-1	TGTGCCAGCAGCTTTACAGTGAACACTGAAGCTTTCTTT	CASSFTVNTEAFF
TRBV19	NA	NA	TRBJ1-5	TGTGCCAGTAGTCGACAGGATCTTAGCAATCAGCCCCAGCATTTT	CASSRQDLSNQPQHF
TRBV7-3	NA	NA	TRBJ2-3	TGTGCCAGCAGCCCACACGGTGCTAGGCGCACAGATACGCAGTATTTT	CASSPHGARRTDTQYF
TRBV2	NA	NA	TRBJ1-1	TGTGCCAGCAGTGAATTGAGGAACACTGAAGCTTTCTTT	CASSELRNTEAFF
TRBV10-3	TRBD2	NA	TRBJ2-2	TGTGCCATCAGTATTAGCGGGGGAGCCACCGGGGAGCTGTTTTTT	CAISISGGATGELFF
TRBV2	TRBD1	NA	TRBJ2-7	TGTGCCAGCAGTGAAGATCCGACAGGGGCTTACGAGCAGTACTTC	CASSEDPTGAYEQYF
TRBV7-2	NA	NA	TRBJ1-2	TGTGCCAGCAGCTCTAACTCCCGACAGGCCACATGGGATGGCTACACCTTC	CASSSNSRQATWDGYTF
TRBV5-1	TRBD2	NA	TRBJ2-3	TGCGCCAGCAGCTTGGAGCTCCTAGCGGGGAGATCAGATACGCAGTATTTT	CASSLELLAGRSDTQYF
TRBV30	NA	NA	TRBJ2-1	TGTGCCGCAGACAGGTGGGGGAAGAATGAGCAGTTCTTC	CAADRWGKNEQFF
TRBV9	TRBD2	once	TRBJ2-1	TGTGCCAGCAGCGTAGCTAGCGGGGGGCCCTACAATGAGCAGTTCTTC	CASSVASGGPYNEQFF